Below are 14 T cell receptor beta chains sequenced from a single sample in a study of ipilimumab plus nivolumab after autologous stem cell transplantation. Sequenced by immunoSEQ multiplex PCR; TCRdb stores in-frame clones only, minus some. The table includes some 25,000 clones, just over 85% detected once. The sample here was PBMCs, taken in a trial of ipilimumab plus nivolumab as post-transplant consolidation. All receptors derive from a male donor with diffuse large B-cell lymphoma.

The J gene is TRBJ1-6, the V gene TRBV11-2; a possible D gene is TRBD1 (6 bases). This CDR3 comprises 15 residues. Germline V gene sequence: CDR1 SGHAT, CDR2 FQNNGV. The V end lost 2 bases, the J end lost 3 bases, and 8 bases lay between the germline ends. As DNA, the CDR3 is TGTGCCAGCAGCTTAACGGACAGCTATAATTCACCCCTCCACTTT. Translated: CASSLTDSYNSPLHF.

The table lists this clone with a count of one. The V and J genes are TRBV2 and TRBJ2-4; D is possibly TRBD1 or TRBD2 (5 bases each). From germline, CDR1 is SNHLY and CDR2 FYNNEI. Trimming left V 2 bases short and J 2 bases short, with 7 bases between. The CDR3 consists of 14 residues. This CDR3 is CASSEQGPKNIQYF. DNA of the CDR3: TGTGCCAGCAGTGAACAGGGACCCAAAAACATTCAGTACTTC. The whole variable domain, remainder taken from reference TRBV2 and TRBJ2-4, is EPEVTQTPSHQVTQMGQEVILRCVPISNHLYFYWYRQILGQKVEFLVSFYNNEISEKSEIFDDQFSVERPDGSNFTLKIRSTKLEDSAMYFCASSEQGPKNIQYFGAGTRLSVL.

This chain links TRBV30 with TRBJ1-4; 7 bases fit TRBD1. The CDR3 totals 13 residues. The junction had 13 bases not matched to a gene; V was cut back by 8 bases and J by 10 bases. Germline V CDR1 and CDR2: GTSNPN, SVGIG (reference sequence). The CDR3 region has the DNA TGTGCCAGATCCTACGGGCAGGGGGGAAAACTGTTTTTT. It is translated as CARSYGQGGKLFF. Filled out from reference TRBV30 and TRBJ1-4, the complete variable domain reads SQTIHQWPATLVQPVGSPLSLECTVEGTSNPNLYWYRQAAGRGLQLLFYSVGIGQISSEVPQNLSASRPQDRQFILSSKKLLLSDSGFYLCARSYGQGGKLFFGSGTQLSVL.

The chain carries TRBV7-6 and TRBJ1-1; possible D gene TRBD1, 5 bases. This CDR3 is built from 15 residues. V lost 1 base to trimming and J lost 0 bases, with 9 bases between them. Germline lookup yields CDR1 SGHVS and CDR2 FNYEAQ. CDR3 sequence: CASSLGGGLNTEAFF. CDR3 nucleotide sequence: TGTGCCAGCAGCTTAGGTGGGGGACTGAACACTGAAGCTTTCTTT.

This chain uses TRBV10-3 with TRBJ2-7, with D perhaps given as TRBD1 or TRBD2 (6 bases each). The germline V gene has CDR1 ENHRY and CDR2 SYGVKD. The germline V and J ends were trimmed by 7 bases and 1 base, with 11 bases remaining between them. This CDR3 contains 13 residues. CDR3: CAIKGGSSYEQYF. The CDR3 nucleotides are TGTGCCATCAAGGGGGGCAGTTCCTACGAGCAGTACTTC.

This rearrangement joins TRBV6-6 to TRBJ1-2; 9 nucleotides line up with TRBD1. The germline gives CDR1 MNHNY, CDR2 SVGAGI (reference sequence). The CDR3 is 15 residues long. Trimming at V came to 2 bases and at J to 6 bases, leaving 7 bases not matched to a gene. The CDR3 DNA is TGTGCCAGCAGTTACCGAGGGACAGGGAAAGATGGCTACACCTTC. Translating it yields CASSYRGTGKDGYTF.

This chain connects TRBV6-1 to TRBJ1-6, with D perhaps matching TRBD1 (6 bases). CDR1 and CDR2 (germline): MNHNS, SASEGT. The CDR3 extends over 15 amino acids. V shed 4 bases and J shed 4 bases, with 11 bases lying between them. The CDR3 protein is CASSVSTGYNSPLHF. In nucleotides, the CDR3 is TGTGCCAGCAGTGTCTCGACAGGTTATAATTCACCCCTCCACTTT.

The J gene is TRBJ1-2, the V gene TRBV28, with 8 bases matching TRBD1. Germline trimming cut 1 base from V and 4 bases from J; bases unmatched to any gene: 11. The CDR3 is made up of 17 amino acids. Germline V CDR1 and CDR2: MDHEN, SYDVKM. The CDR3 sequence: CASSLSSFGQGSYGYTF. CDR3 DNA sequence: TGTGCCAGCAGTTTATCTTCCTTCGGACAGGGCTCCTATGGCTACACCTTC.

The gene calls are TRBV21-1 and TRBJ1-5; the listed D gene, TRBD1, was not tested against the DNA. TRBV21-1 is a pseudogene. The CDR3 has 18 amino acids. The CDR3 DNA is TGTGCCAGCACAGGACAGGGGGCCCGGAGGGGTAGCAATCAGCCCCAGCATTTT. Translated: CASTGQGARRGSNQPQHF.

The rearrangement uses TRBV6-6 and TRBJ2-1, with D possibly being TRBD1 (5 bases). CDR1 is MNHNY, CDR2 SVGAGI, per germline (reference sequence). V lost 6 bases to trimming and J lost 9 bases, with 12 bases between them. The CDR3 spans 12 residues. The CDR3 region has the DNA TGTGCCAGCAGCCCCCAGGGTACTGAGCAGTTCTTC. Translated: CASSPQGTEQFF.

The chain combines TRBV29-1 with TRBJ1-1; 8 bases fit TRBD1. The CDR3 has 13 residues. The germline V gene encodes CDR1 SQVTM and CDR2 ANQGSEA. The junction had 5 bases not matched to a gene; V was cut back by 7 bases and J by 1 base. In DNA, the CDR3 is TGCAGCGCCAAACAGGGGGGGAACACTGAAGCTTTCTTT. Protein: CSAKQGGNTEAFF.

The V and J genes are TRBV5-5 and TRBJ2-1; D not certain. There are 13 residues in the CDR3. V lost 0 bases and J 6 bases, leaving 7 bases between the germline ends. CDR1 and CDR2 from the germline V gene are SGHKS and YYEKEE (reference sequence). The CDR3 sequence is CASSLALVNEQFF. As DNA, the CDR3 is TGTGCCAGCAGCTTGGCTTTAGTCAATGAGCAGTTCTTC.

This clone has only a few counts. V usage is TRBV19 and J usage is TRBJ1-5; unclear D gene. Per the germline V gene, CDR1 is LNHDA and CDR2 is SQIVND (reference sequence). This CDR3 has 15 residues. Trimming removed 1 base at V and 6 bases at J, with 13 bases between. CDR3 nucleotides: TGTGCCAGTAGTATAGGAAGGGCTACGGCTCAGCCCCAGCATTTT. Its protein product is CASSIGRATAQPQHF. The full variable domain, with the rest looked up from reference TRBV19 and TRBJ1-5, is DGGITQSPKYLFRKEGQNVTLSCEQNLNHDAMYWYRQDPGQGLRLIYYSQIVNDFQKGDIAEGYSVSREKKESFPLTVTSAQKNPTAFYLCASSIGRATAQPQHFGDGTRLSIL.

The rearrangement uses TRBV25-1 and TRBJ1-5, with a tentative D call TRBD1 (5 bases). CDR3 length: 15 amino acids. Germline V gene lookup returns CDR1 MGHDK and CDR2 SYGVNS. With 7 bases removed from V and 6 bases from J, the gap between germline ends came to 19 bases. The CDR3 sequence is CASIPPIRVIQPQHF. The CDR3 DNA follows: TGTGCCAGCATCCCTCCGATCAGGGTCATTCAGCCCCAGCATTTT.